This section outlines one T cell receptor beta chain sequence together with its context. A second roughly 7 to 12 cycle PCR used barcoded and J-beta primers. TCRdb independently ran MiXCR on the 5' RACE reads; one entry per CDR3 protein. This sample carries some 1.5 million distinct CDR3 sequences, approximately 43% of them seen once, and the ten largest clones take about 4.1%. Germline V gives CDR1 SEHNR, CDR2 FQNEAQ (reference sequence). The CDR3 runs to 13 residues. The V gene end was trimmed by 5 bases and the J gene end by 14 bases; junction bases not matched to a gene: 12. The donors, healthy Caucasians from Russia, were aged roughly 6 to 95. PBMCs, at least 6.5 million per sample, were isolated. The sample is drawn from a study of blood T cells in healthy people across ages. In the study overall: Per two T cells, template switching captured roughly one barcoded beta molecule.

The sequence derives from a woman under 30 in good health. The rearrangement uses TRBV7-9 and TRBJ2-1; TRBD1 matches 7 bases. Sequenced material: blood. CDR3 nucleotide sequence: TGTGCCAGCAGCCCGAGAGGACAGGTTGCGGAGTTCTTC. This translates into CASSPRGQVAEFF. The variable domain in full, completed from reference TRBV7-9 and TRBJ2-1, reads DTGVSQNPRHKITKRGQNVTFRCDPISEHNRLYWYRQTLGQGPEFLTYFQNEAQLEKSRLLSDRFSAERPKGSFSTLEIQRTEQGDSAMYLCASSPRGQVAEFFGPGTRLTVL.